These 18 T cell receptor beta chains share one sample of origin, sequenced in a study of control samples from healthy donors and cancer patients. This table comes from immunoSEQ multiplex PCR, and its TCRdb copy is limited to in-frame clones, with some not included. The sample has about 85,000 clones, 90% seen once. Sequencing was carried out using blood. The receptors shown here come from a woman aged 18-29 years in good health.

The chain has TRBV4-2 and TRBJ2-2; weak D call: TRBD2 (7 bases). The V gene's germline CDR1 is LGHNA and CDR2 YNFKEQ. The CDR3 is 15 amino acids. The V end lost 4 bases, the J end lost 1 base, and 10 bases lay between the germline ends. The CDR3: CASSPGGGNTGELFF. CDR3 nucleotide sequence: TGTGCCAGCAGCCCGGGGGGCGGGAACACCGGGGAGCTGTTTTTT.

The V and J genes are TRBV28 and TRBJ1-2; no clear D. The CDR3 is 13 amino acids. Germline values: CDR1 MDHEN, CDR2 SYDVKM. The V end lost 7 bases, the J end lost 8 bases, and 17 bases lay between the germline ends. CDR3 in DNA: TGTGCCAGCAAACCGGGTTCCAGATGGGGCTACACCTTC. Amino acids: CASKPGSRWGYTF.

This clone was seen just once. The J gene is TRBJ2-2, the V gene TRBV13, with 8 nucleotides matching TRBD2. The CDR3 has 22 residues. The germline V gene encodes CDR1 PRHDT and CDR2 FYEKMQ (reference sequence). V lost 2 bases and J lost 0; bases outside the gene matches: 20. CDR3 nucleotides: TGTGCCAGCAGCTTAATGCAGACGAGAATTGGGGCGGGGGGCCCGAACACCGGGGAGCTGTTTTTT. This sequence encodes CASSLMQTRIGAGGPNTGELFF. The full variable domain, its missing parts supplied by reference TRBV13 and TRBJ2-2, is AAGVIQSPRHLIKEKRETATLKCYPIPRHDTVYWYQQGPGQDPQFLISFYEKMQSDKGSIPDRFSAQQFSDYHSELNMSSLELGDSALYFCASSLMQTRIGAGGPNTGELFFGEGSRLTVL.

The chain carries TRBV10-2 and TRBJ2-2; D not resolved. This CDR3 region has 14 residues. Trimming shortened V by 3 bases and J by 4 bases, and 9 bases separated the two germline ends. Per the germline V gene, CDR1 is WSHSY and CDR2 is SAAADI. CDR3 sequence (DNA): TGCGCCAGCAGTGAAATCGCCCTCACCGGGGAGCTGTTTTTT. This gives the protein CASSEIALTGELFF.

V and J are TRBV7-6 and TRBJ2-2; D remains unclear. CDR1 and CDR2 from the germline V gene are SGHVS and FNYEAQ. The CDR3 contains 14 residues. V dropped 5 bases and J dropped 4 bases, with 11 bases sitting between them. The CDR3 protein is CASSPPRITGELFF. As DNA, the CDR3 is TGTGCCAGCAGCCCCCCGAGAATCACCGGGGAGCTGTTTTTT. The entire variable domain, with the rest obtained from reference TRBV7-6 and TRBJ2-2, is as follows: GAGVSQSPRYKVTKRGQDVALRCDPISGHVSLYWYRQALGQGPEFLTYFNYEAQQDKSGLPNDRFSAERPEGSISTLTIQRTEQRDSAMYRCASSPPRITGELFFGEGSRLTVL.

The chain recombines TRBV6-5 with TRBJ2-7, with TRBD2 as a possible D gene (6 bases). Deletions cut 7 bases from V and 6 bases from J, with 16 bases between. From germline, CDR1 is MNHEY and CDR2 SVGAGI. The CDR3 is 13 amino acids. The CDR3 bases are TGTGCCAGCACTACATTGGGGACTGGCGAGCAGTACTTC. Amino acids: CASTTLGTGEQYF.

This chain joins TRBV28 and TRBJ1-2; D may be TRBD1 (6 bases). Germline CDR1 and CDR2: MDHEN and SYDVKM. The CDR3 contains 10 residues. With 11 bases removed from V and 8 bases from J, the gap between germline ends came to 12 bases. The CDR3 spells CAHGGRGYTF. The CDR3 DNA is TGTGCCCACGGGGGGCGGGGCTACACCTTC.

The chain combines TRBV9 with TRBJ2-2; TRBD2 agrees at 7 bases. Trimming removed 4 bases from V and 5 bases from J; junction bases left unmatched: 11. CDR3 size: 16 residues. CDR1 is SGDLS, CDR2 YYNGEE, per germline. CDR3 coding DNA: TGTGCCAGCAGCCCTCAACGCCTAGCGGAAACCGGGGAGCTGTTTTTT. It is translated as CASSPQRLAETGELFF. The variable domain in full, with the rest retrieved from reference TRBV9 and TRBJ2-2, is DSGVTQTPKHLITATGQRVTLRCSPRSGDLSVYWYQQSLDQGLQFLIQYYNGEERAKGNILERFSAQQFPDLHSELNLSSLELGDSALYFCASSPQRLAETGELFFGEGSRLTVL.

The V and J genes are TRBV10-3 and TRBJ1-4; D uncertain. CDR1 is ENHRY and CDR2 is SYGVKD in the germline V gene. V dropped 2 bases and J dropped 0 bases, with 7 bases sitting between them. This CDR3 spans 15 amino acids. The CDR3 loop is CAISENGATNEKLFF. The DNA for the CDR3 is TGTGCCATCAGTGAGAATGGGGCAACTAATGAAAAACTGTTTTTT.

The chain uses TRBV7-9 and TRBJ1-2; 12 bases are a match to TRBD1. Looked up from germline, CDR1 is SEHNR and CDR2 is FQNEAQ (reference sequence). With V trimmed by 4 bases and J by 8 bases, 5 bases remained unmatched. This CDR3 has 14 residues. CDR3 DNA: TGTGCCAGCAGCTGGGGACAGGGGGCGCAAGGCTACACCTTC. Translation: CASSWGQGAQGYTF. Together with reference TRBV7-9 and TRBJ1-2, the CDR3 gives the full variable domain: DTGVSQNPRHKITKRGQNVTFRCDPISEHNRLYWYRQTLGQGPEFLTYFQNEAQLEKSRLLSDRFSAERPKGSFSTLEIQRTEQGDSAMYLCASSWGQGAQGYTFGSGTRLTVV.

Comment on this clone: The same CDR3 can be traced to other DNA sequences in this sample. The V and J genes are TRBV2 and TRBJ1-2; TRBD1 agrees at 7 bases. V shed 5 bases and J 2 bases; nucleotides not matched to a gene: 2. CDR3 length equals 13 residues. Germline-derived CDR1 and CDR2 are SNHLY and FYNNEI. Here the CDR3 reads CASSPGQNYGYTF. CDR3 DNA: TGTGCCAGCAGTCCGGGACAGAACTATGGCTACACCTTC.

This clone showed up just once. CDR3 coding DNA: TGTGCCAGCAGTTTTTTCACCTGGGCTGAAGCTTTCTTT. Translating gives CASSFFTWAEAFF. The J gene is TRBJ1-1, the V gene TRBV12-3 or TRBV12-4; D unclear. V gave up 3 bases and J gave up 6 bases, with 11 bases separating them. CDR3 size: 13 residues.

The rearrangement joins TRBV24-1 to TRBJ2-3; D gene ambiguous. Trimming pared 1 base from V and 0 bases from J, leaving 16 bases between. This CDR3 comprises 18 residues. Germline V CDR1 and CDR2: KGHDR, SFDVKD. DNA for the CDR3: TGTGCCACCAGTGATTTAGCAAAAGAGCTCCCTAGCACAGATACGCAGTATTTT. This sequence encodes CATSDLAKELPSTDTQYF.

The genes are TRBV7-9 and TRBJ1-1, with no clear D. V shed 1 base and J shed 7 bases, with 10 bases lying between them. Germline CDR1 SEHNR, CDR2 FQNEAQ (reference sequence). The CDR3 runs 13 residues. The CDR3 is CASSLVSAYEAFF. CDR3 DNA sequence: TGTGCCAGCAGCTTAGTTTCAGCCTATGAAGCTTTCTTT.

This rearrangement joins TRBV5-4 to TRBJ2-1; either TRBD1 or TRBD2 may fit D (5 bases each). The CDR3 runs to 15 residues. Germline V gene sequence: CDR1 SGHNT, CDR2 YYREEE (reference sequence). The V and J ends lost 0 bases and 7 bases respectively, with 14 bases between them. CDR3 residues: CASSLAGAGLNEQFF. As DNA, the CDR3 is TGTGCCAGCAGCTTGGCCGGGGCAGGGTTAAATGAGCAGTTCTTC.

The chain employs TRBV10-3 and TRBJ2-7, with unresolved D. Germline lookup yields CDR1 ENHRY and CDR2 SYGVKD. The CDR3 contains 13 residues. Trimming took off 9 bases at V and 0 bases at J, with 12 bases between the two ends. CDR3 sequence: CAIQDRNSYEQYF. The DNA of the CDR3 is TGTGCCATACAAGACCGGAACTCCTACGAGCAGTACTTC.

The chain's CDR3 is CASSSLGGTGELFF. CDR3 nucleotide sequence: TGTGCCAGCAGTAGTCTAGGTGGCACCGGGGAGCTGTTTTTT. The genes are TRBV5-4 and TRBJ2-2; the D is unclear. V was pared by 5 bases and J by 4 bases, with 12 bases between. The CDR3 runs 14 residues. Germline V gene lookup returns CDR1 SGHNT and CDR2 YYREEE (reference sequence).

V is TRBV29-1 and J is TRBJ2-7, with D possibly matching TRBD1 (6 bases). Trimming shortened V by 5 bases and J by 6 bases, and 17 bases separated the two germline ends. CDR3 length: 13 amino acids. Germline CDR1 is SQVTM and CDR2 is ANQGSEA. The CDR3 sequence is CSVISTGRGEQYF. DNA of the CDR3: TGCAGCGTTATATCGACAGGCAGGGGCGAGCAGTACTTC.